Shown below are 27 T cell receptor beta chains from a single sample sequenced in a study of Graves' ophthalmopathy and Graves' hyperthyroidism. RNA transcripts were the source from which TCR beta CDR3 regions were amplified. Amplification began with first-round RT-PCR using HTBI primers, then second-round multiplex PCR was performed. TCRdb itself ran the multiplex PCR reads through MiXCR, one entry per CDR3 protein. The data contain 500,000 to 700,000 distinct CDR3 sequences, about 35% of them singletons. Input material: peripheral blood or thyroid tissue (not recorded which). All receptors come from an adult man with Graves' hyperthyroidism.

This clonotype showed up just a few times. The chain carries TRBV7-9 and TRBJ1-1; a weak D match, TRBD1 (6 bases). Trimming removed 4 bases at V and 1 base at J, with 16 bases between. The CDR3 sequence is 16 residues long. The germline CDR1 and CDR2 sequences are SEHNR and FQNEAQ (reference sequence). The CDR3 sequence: CASSSGQSKANTEAFF. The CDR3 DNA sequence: TGTGCCAGCAGCTCCGGACAGTCAAAGGCGAACACTGAAGCTTTCTTT.

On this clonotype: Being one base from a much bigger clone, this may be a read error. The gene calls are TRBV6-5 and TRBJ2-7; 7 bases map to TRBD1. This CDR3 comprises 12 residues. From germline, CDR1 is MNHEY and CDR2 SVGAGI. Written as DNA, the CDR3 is TGTGCCGGCAGCGATGGACAGGCCCCGTCGTACTTC. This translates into CAGSDGQAPSYF.

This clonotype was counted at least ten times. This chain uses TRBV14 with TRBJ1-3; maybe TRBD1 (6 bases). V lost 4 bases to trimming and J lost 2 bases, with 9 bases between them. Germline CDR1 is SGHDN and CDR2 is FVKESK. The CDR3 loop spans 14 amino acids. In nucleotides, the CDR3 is TGTGCCAGCAGCCGGCAGGGGACTGGAAACACCATATATTTT. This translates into CASSRQGTGNTIYF. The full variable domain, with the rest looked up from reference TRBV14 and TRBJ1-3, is EAGVTQFPSHSVIEKGQTVTLRCDPISGHDNLYWYRRVMGKEIKFLLHFVKESKQDESGMPNNRFLAERTGGTYSTLKVQPAELEDSGVYFCASSRQGTGNTIYFGEGSWLTVV.

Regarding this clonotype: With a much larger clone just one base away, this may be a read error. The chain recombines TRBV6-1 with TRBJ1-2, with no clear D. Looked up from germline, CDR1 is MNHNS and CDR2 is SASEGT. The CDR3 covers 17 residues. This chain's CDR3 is CASSEALIRQASYGYAF. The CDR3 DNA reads TGTGCCAGCAGTGAAGCGCTCATAAGGCAGGCGAGCTATGGCTACGCCTTC.

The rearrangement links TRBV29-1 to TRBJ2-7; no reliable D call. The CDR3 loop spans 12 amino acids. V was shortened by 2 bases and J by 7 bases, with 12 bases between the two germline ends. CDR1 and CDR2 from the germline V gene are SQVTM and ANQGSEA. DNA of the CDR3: TGCAGCGTTGAATACTCATACAATGAGCAGTACTTC. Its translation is CSVEYSYNEQYF.

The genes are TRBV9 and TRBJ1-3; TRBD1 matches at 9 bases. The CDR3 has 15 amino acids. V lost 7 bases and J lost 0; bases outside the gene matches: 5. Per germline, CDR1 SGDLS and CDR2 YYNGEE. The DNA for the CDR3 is TGTGCCAGCTCAACGACAGGGGGCTCTGGAAACACCATATATTTT. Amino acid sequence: CASSTTGGSGNTIYF. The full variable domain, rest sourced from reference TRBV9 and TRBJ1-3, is DSGVTQTPKHLITATGQRVTLRCSPRSGDLSVYWYQQSLDQGLQFLIQYYNGEERAKGNILERFSAQQFPDLHSELNLSSLELGDSALYFCASSTTGGSGNTIYFGEGSWLTVV.

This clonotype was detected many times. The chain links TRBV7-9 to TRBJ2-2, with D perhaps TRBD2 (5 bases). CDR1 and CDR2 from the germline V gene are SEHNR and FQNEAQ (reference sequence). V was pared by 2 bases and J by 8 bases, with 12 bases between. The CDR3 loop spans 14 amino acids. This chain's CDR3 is CASSLPGFGGELFF. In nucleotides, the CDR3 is TGTGCCAGCAGCTTACCGGGGTTTGGAGGGGAGCTGTTTTTT.

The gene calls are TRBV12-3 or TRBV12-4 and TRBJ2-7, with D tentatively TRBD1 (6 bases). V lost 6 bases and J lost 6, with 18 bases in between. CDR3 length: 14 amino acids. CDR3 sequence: CASRQGWSLGEQYF. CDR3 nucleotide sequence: TGTGCCAGCAGACAGGGTTGGTCTTTGGGCGAGCAGTACTTC.

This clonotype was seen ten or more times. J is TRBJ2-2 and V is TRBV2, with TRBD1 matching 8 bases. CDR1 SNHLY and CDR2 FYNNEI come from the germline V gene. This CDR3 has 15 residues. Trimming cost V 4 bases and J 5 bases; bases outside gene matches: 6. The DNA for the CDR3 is TGTGCCAGCAGTGCCGACAGGGGTCTGACCGGGGAGCTGTTTTTT. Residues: CASSADRGLTGELFF.

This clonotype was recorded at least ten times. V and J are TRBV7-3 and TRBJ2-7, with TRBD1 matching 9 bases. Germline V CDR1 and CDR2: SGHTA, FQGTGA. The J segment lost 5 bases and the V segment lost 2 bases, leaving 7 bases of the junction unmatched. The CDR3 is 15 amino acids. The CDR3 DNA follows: TGTGCCAGCAGCTTAGGACCCGGGACAGGGAACGAGCAGTACTTC. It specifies CASSLGPGTGNEQYF.

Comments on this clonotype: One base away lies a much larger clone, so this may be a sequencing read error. Here the CDR3 reads CATSQDVGRDRLEQYF. CDR3 bases: TGTGCCACCAGCCAAGACGTCGGGCGGGACCGGCTCGAGCAGTACTTC. The genes are TRBV15 and TRBJ2-7; a possible D gene is TRBD2 (6 bases). Germline V lookup: CDR1 LNHNV, CDR2 YYDKDF (reference sequence). Trimming took off 5 bases at V and 6 bases at J, with 23 bases between the two ends. The CDR3 runs to 16 residues.

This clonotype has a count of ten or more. The CDR3, as DNA: TGTGCCAGCAGTTTAAGTACAACTAATGAAAAACTGTTTTTT. It translates to CASSLSTTNEKLFF. The chain uses TRBV12-3 or TRBV12-4 and TRBJ1-4; D gene ambiguous. V was trimmed by 2 bases and J by 0 bases, leaving 4 bases between them. The CDR3 spans 14 residues.

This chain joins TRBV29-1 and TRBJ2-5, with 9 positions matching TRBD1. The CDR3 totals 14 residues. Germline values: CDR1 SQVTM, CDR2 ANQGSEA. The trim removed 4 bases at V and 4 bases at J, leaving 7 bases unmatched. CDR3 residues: CSVVPGQGRETQYF. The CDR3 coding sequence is TGCAGCGTTGTTCCGGGACAGGGCAGAGAGACCCAGTACTTC.

The DNA for the CDR3 is TGTGCCAGCACCATGACTAGCGGGGGGTTAGCAGATACGCAGTATTTT. Amino acids: CASTMTSGGLADTQYF. This chain uses TRBV7-2 with TRBJ2-3; 13 bases align to TRBD2. CDR3 length: 16 amino acids. Trimming took 7 bases from V and 4 from J; bases not matched to a gene: 8. The germline gives CDR1 SGHTA, CDR2 FQGNSA. Full variable domain (remainder filled in from reference TRBV7-2 and TRBJ2-3): GAGVSQSPSNKVTEKGKDVELRCDPISGHTALYWYRQSLGQGLEFLIYFQGNSAPDKSGLPSDRFSAERTGGSVSTLTIQRTQQEDSAVYLCASTMTSGGLADTQYFGPGTRLTVL.

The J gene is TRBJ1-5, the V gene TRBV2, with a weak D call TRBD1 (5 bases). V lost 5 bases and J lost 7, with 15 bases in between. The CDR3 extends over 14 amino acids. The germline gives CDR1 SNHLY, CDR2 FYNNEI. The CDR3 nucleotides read TGTGCCAGCAGTACTAGCGGGGGAGGCCAGCCCCAGCATTTT. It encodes CASSTSGGGQPQHF.

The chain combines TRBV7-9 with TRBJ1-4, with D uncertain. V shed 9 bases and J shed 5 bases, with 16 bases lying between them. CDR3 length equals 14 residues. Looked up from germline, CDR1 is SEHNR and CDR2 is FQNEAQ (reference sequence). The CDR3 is CASSRASYNEKLFF. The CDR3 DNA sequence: TGTGCCAGTAGTCGGGCCAGCTACAATGAAAAACTGTTTTTT.

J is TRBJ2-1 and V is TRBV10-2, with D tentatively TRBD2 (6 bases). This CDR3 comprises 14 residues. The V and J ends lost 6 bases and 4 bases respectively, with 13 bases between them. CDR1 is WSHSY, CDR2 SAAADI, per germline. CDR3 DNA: TGCGCCAGCAGCTCGGCGGGGTCTTACAATGAGCAGTTCTTC. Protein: CASSSAGSYNEQFF.

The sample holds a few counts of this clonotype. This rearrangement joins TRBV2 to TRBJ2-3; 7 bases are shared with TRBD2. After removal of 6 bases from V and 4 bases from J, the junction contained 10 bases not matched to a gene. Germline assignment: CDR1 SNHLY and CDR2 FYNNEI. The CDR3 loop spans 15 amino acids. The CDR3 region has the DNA TGTGCCAGCAGCCACTTCCGCGGGAGATCAGATACGCAGTATTTT. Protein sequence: CASSHFRGRSDTQYF.

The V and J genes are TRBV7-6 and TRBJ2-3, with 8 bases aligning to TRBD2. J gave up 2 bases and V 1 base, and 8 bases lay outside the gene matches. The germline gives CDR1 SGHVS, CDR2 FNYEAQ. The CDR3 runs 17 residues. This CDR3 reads CASSLEAGLDYTDTQYF. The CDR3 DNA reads TGTGCCAGCAGCTTAGAGGCGGGACTAGACTACACAGATACGCAGTATTTT.

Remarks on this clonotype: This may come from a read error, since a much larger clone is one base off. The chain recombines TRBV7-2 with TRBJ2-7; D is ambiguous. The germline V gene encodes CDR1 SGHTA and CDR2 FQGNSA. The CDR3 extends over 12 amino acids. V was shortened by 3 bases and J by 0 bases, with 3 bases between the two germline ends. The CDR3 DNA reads TGTGCCAGCAGCTTCTTCTCCTACGAGCAGTACTTC. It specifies CASSFFSYEQYF.

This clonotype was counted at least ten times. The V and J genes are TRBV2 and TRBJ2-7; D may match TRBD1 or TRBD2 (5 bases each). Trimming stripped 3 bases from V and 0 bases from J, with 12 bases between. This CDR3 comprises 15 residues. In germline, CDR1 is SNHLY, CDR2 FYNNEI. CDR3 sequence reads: CASSDEGGASYEQYF. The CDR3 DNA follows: TGTGCCAGCAGTGATGAGGGTGGGGCCTCCTACGAGCAGTACTTC.

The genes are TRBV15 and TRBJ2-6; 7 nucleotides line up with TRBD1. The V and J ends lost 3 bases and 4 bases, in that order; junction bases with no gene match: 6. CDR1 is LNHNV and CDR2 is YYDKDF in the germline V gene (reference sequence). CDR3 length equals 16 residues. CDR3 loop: CATSSRGGSGANVLTF. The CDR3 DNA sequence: TGTGCCACCAGCAGTCGAGGGGGCAGCGGGGCCAACGTCCTGACTTTC.

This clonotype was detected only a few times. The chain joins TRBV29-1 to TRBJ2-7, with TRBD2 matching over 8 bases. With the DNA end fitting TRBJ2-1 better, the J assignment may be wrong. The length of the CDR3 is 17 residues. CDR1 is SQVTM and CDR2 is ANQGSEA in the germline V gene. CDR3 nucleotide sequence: TGCAGCGTTGAAAGCCCGATACTAGCGGAGATTTACAATGAGCAGTTCTTC. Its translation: CSVESPILAEIYNEQFF.

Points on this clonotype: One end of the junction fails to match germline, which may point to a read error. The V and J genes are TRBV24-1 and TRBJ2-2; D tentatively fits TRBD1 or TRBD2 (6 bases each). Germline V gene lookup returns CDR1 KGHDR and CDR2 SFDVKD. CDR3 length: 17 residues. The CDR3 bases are TGTGCCACCAGTGATAACCCGGGACAAGCGGGTTCCGGGGAGCTGTCTTTT. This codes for CATSDNPGQAGSGELSF.

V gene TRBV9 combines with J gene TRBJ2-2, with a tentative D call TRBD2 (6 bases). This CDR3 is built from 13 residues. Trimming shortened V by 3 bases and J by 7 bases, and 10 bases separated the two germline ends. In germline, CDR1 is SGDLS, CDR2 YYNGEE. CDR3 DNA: TGTGCCAGCAGCGGGAAGACTAGCGGGGAGCTGTTTTTT. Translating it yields CASSGKTSGELFF. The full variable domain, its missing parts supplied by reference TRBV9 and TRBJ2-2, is DSGVTQTPKHLITATGQRVTLRCSPRSGDLSVYWYQQSLDQGLQFLIQYYNGEERAKGNILERFSAQQFPDLHSELNLSSLELGDSALYFCASSGKTSGELFFGEGSRLTVL.

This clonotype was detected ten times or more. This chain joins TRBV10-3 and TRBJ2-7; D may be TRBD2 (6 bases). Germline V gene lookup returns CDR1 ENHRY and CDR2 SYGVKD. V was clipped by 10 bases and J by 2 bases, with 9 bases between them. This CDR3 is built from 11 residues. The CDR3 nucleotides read TGTGCCAGCGGCGGGGCCTACGAGCAGTACTTC. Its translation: CASGGAYEQYF.

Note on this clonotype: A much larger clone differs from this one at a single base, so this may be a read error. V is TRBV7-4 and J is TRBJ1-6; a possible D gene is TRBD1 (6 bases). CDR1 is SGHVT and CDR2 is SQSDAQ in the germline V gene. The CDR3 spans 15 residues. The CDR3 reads CASSPTAGTNSPLHF. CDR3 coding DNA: TGCGCCAGCAGCCCTACTGCCGGGACAAATTCACCCCTCCACTTT.